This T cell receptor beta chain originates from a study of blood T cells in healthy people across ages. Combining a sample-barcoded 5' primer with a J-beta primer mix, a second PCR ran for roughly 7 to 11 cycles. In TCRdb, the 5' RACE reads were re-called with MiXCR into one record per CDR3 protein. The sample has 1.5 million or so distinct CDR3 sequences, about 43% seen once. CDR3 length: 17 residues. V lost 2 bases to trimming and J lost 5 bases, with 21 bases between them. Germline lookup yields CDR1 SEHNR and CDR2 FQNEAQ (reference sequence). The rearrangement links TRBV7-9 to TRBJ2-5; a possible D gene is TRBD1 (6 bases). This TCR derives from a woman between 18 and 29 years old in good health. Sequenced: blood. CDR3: CASSLNPTSTGSETQYF. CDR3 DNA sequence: TGTGCCAGCAGCTTAAACCCCACTAGTACAGGGAGCGAGACCCAGTACTTC.